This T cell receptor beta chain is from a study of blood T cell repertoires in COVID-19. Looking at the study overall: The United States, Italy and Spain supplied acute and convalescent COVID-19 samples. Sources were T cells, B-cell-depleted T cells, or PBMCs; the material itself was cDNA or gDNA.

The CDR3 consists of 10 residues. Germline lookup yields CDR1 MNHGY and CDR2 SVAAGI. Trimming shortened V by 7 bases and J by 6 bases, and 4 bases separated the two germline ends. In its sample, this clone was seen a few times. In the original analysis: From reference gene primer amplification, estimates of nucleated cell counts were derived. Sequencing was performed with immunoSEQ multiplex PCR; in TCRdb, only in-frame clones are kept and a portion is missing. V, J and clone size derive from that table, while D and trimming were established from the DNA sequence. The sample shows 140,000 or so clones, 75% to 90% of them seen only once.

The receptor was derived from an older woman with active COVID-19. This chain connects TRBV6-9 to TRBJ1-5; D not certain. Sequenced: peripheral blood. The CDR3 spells CASTGQPQHF. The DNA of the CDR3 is TGTGCCAGCACCGGTCAGCCCCAGCATTTT.